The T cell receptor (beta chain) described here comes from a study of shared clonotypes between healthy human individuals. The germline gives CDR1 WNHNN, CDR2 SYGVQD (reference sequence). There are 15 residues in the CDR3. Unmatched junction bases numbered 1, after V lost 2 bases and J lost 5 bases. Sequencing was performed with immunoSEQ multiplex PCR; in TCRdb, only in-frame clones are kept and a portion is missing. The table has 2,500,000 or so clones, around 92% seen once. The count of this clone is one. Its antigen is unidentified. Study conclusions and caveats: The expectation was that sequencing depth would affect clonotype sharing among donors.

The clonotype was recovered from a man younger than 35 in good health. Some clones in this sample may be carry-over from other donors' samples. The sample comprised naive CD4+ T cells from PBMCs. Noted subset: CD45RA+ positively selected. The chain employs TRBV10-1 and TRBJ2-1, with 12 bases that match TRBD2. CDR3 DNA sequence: TGCGCCAGCAGTGAGAGACTAGCGGGAGACAATGAGCAGTTCTTC. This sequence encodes CASSERLAGDNEQFF.